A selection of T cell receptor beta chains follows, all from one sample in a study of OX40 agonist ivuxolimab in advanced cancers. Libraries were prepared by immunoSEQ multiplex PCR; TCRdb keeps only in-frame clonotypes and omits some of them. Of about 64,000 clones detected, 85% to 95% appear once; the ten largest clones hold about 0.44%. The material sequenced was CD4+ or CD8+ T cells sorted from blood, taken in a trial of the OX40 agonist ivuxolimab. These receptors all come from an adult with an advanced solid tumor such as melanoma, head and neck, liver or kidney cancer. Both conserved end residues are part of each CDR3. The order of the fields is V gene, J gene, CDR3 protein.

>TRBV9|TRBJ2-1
CASSVTSGGGNEQFF
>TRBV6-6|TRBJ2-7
CASSSSGTSGAYEQYF
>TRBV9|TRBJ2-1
CASSVGTSGMSGNEQFF
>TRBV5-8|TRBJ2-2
CASSWRQETRAGELFF
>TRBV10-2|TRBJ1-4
CASRGQGEYEKLFF
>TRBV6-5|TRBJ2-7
CASRYGTSGDYEQYF
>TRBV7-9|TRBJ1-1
CASSPRATGNPANTEAFF
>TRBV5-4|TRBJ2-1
CASSAGTSGLYNEQFF
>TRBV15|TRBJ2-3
CATSIQRPGQGTQYF
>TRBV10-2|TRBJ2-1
CASSDPGSTYNEQFF
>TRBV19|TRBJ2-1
CASSIDQGTYNEQFF
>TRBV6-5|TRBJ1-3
CASRVTVGSGNTIYF
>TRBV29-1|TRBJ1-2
CSSGGQGQSYGYTF
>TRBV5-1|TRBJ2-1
CASSFTTGGGNEQFF
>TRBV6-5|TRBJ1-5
CASSYSSGDIEPQHF
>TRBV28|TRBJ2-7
CASIRSGTAGGEQYF
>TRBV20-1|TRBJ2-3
CSARVGDTQYF
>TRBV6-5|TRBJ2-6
CASSPPGAGANVLTF
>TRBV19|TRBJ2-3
CASKTGATDTQYF
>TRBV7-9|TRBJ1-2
CASSLAGTGGLGYTF
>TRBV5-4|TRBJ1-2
CASSFADRVSGYTF
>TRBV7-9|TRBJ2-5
CASSLNGRLEETQYF
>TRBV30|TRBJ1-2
CAWSVQRFGYTF
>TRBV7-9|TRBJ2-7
CASSLGRGPAYEQYF
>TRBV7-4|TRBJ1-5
CASSLGGQNSNQPQHF
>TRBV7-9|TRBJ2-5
CASSENRIQETQYF